This T cell receptor (beta chain) was captured in a study of T cell changes during pregnancy in multiple sclerosis. Libraries were prepared by immunoSEQ multiplex PCR; TCRdb keeps only in-frame clonotypes and omits some of them. The table includes 90,000 to 120,000 clones, 92% detected once. The sample consisted of peripheral blood, taken in the third trimester of pregnancy. The TCR comes from a female donor in good health, enrolled as a control in a pregnancy study.

The DNA of the CDR3 is TGTGCCAGCTCCCCAGTTTACAATGAGCAGTTCTTC. Its protein product is CASSPVYNEQFF. The chain is built from TRBV2 and TRBJ2-1; no definite D call. Germline values: CDR1 SNHLY, CDR2 FYNNEI. The CDR3 totals 12 residues. V dropped 8 bases and J dropped 4 bases, with 9 bases sitting between them. Variable domain in full (rest from reference TRBV2 and TRBJ2-1): EPEVTQTPSHQVTQMGQEVILRCVPISNHLYFYWYRQILGQKVEFLVSFYNNEISEKSEIFDDQFSVERPDGSNFTLKIRSTKLEDSAMYFCASSPVYNEQFFGPGTRLTVL.